These T cell receptor beta chains were read from a single sample in a study of T-cell reconstitution after alpha-beta-depleted transplantation in children. Each CDR3 protein gets one entry after TCRdb re-called the PCR reads with MiXCR. Of hundreds of thousands of distinct CDR3 sequences listed, about 16% are singletons. The sample here was PBMCs, mostly from graft donor cells, taken 360 days after TCRalphabeta/CD19-depleted stem cell transplant. These receptors all come from a male patient between 2 and 10 years old who had a stem cell transplant for acute lymphoblastic leukemia, so the T cells may come from the graft donor. The CDR3 runs from the conserved cysteine through the conserved F or W. Fields, in order: D gene, CDR3 length, V gene, J gene, clone size, CDR3 DNA, CDR3 protein. D genes are given only for firm matches. Clone size appears in some rows only: once, few, many, or a class for an expanded clone.

>-|16|TRBV4-1|TRBJ2-7|-
TGCGCCAGCAGCCAGGAGCCAGGGGGGATCTCCTACGAGCAGTACTTC
CASSQEPGGISYEQYF
>-|15|TRBV7-8|TRBJ2-2|-
TGTGCCAGCAGCTTTGGTGCACAGAACACCGGGGAGCTGTTTTTT
CASSFGAQNTGELFF
>-|14|TRBV20-1|TRBJ2-1|-
TGCAGTGTTGCGACGGGAGCTAGTGGAAATGAGCAGTTCTTC
CSVATGASGNEQFF
>-|14|TRBV28|TRBJ2-3|-
TGTGCCAGCAGTTTAAGGTGGATTTCAGATACGCAGTATTTT
CASSLRWISDTQYF
>-|17|TRBV4-3|TRBJ2-6|-
TGCGCCAGCAGCCAAGATTGGCGTTTCTCTGGGGCCAACGTCCTGACTTTC
CASSQDWRFSGANVLTF
>-|17|TRBV13|TRBJ2-3|many
TGTGCCAGCAGCTCACCGGAACTCCGACGTGGCACAGATACGCAGTATTTT
CASSSPELRRGTDTQYF
>-|13|TRBV29-1|TRBJ2-5|many
TGCAGCGTCCTAGGCAAAGGCGGGGAGACCCAGTACTTC
CSVLGKGGETQYF
>TRBD1|16|TRBV4-2|TRBJ1-2|-
TGTGCCAGCAGCCAAGGGGGACAGGGGGGACGATATGGCTACACCTTC
CASSQGGQGGRYGYTF
>TRBD1|15|TRBV20-1|TRBJ1-1|few
TGCAGTGCCGGGACAGAGATATTTTCGAACACTGAAGCTTTCTTT
CSAGTEIFSNTEAFF
>-|14|TRBV28|TRBJ2-1|few
TGTGCCAGCAGTTTAAATAGCGGAGTAGATGAGCAGTTCTTC
CASSLNSGVDEQFF
>-|16|TRBV19|TRBJ2-1|-
TGTGCCAGTAGTATAGGTGTGAGGATAACCCACAATGAGCAGTTCTTC
CASSIGVRITHNEQFF
>-|15|TRBV7-2|TRBJ2-1|few
TGTGCCAGCAGCTTAGATGGGTGGGCCGGAAACGAGCAGTTCTTC
CASSLDGWAGNEQFF
>TRBD2|14|TRBV27|TRBJ2-1|few
TGTGCCAGCAGTTTCAACGGAGGGAGGGATGAGCAGTTCTTC
CASSFNGGRDEQFF
>TRBD2|18|TRBV24-1|TRBJ2-3|-
TGTGCCACCAGTGACCCTGGGCTAGCGGGAGGCTTCACAGATACGCAGTATTTT
CATSDPGLAGGFTDTQYF
>-|14|TRBV18|TRBJ2-5|few
TGTGCCAGCTCACCAACTAGCCGGTTGGAGACCCAGTACTTC
CASSPTSRLETQYF
>-|15|TRBV6-1|TRBJ2-2|-
TGTGCCAGCATCCGCAGGGGGGTGAACACCGGGGAGCTGTTTTTT
CASIRRGVNTGELFF
>-|12|TRBV30|TRBJ2-1|few
TGTGCCTGGAGCCTATCCCACAATGAGCAGTTCTTC
CAWSLSHNEQFF
>-|13|TRBV20-1|TRBJ2-1|-
TGCAGTGCTAGAACATATAAGGGGAATGAGCAGTTCTTC
CSARTYKGNEQFF
>-|14|TRBV27|TRBJ2-2|few
TGTGCCAGCAGTTTGGAGTATGACACCGGGGAGCTGTTTTTT
CASSLEYDTGELFF
>-|13|TRBV7-9|TRBJ2-7|-
TGTGCCAGCAGCTCCAGTAGAGTATCCGAGCAGTACTTC
CASSSSRVSEQYF
>-|14|TRBV21-1|TRBJ2-5|-
TGTGCCAACGGGACTAGCGGGAGCTCGGAGACCCAGTACTTC
CANGTSGSSETQYF
>-|15|TRBV9|TRBJ2-3|few
TGTGCCAGCAGCGCCCGGAGGGGACAGACAGATACGCAGTATTTT
CASSARRGQTDTQYF
>TRBD2|16|TRBV2|TRBJ2-2|few
TGTGCCAGCAGTTCCGTTAGCGGGAGGTTCGCCGGGGAGCTGTTTTTT
CASSSVSGRFAGELFF
>-|12|TRBV20-1|TRBJ2-3|-
TGCAGTGCTAGAGCCCCGTCTTATACGCAGTATTTT
CSARAPSYTQYF
>-|12|TRBV7-9|TRBJ2-3|-
TGTGCCAGCAGCTTCCCCAGGGGTACGCAGTATTTT
CASSFPRGTQYF
>-|17|TRBV4-3|TRBJ2-5|many
TGCGCCAGCAGCCAATATAACCCGTCCCAGTTACAAGAGACCCAGTACTTC
CASSQYNPSQLQETQYF
>-|15|TRBV20-1|TRBJ2-1|few
TGCAGTGCAAGCCCCCGGGGCCCACGATACAATGAGCAGTTCTTC
CSASPRGPRYNEQFF
>-|14|TRBV28|TRBJ2-6|many
TGTGCCACACAGTGGTACTCTGGGGCCAACGTCCTGACTTTC
CATQWYSGANVLTF
>-|14|TRBV10-3|TRBJ2-3|-
TGTGCCATCAGTGAGTCCGGGAGCACAGATACGCAGTATTTT
CAISESGSTDTQYF
>TRBD2|14|TRBV20-1|TRBJ2-3|few
TGCAGTGCTGGTACTAGCGGCGTCACAGATACGCAGTATTTT
CSAGTSGVTDTQYF
>-|13|TRBV7-9|TRBJ2-7|-
TGTGCCAGCAGGCCGGGACTCGGCTACGAGCAGTACTTC
CASRPGLGYEQYF
>TRBD2|15|TRBV29-1|TRBJ2-7|-
TGCAGCGCTATAACTAGCGGGAGGGTACCCTACGAGCAGTACTTC
CSAITSGRVPYEQYF
>-|14|TRBV7-9|TRBJ2-5|-
TGTGCCAGCAGTTTTTCCCGGGCTCAAGAGACCCAGTACTTC
CASSFSRAQETQYF
>-|12|TRBV29-1|TRBJ1-4|-
TGCAGCGTTTTAGCAACTAGTGAAAAACTGTTTTTT
CSVLATSEKLFF
>-|14|TRBV3-1|TRBJ2-5|-
TGTGCCAGCGCGCCGGGACTGCCGCTAGAGACCCAGTACTTC
CASAPGLPLETQYF
>-|17|TRBV6-2/TRBV6-3|TRBJ2-3|-
TGTGCCAGCACCCCCCCCGGACTTCCTGCCGCCACAGATACGCAGTATTTT
CASTPPGLPAATDTQYF
>-|15|TRBV6-1|TRBJ2-7|-
TGTGCCAGCAGCCCCGGGACACATAAGACCTACGAGCAGTACTTC
CASSPGTHKTYEQYF
>-|15|TRBV7-2|TRBJ1-6|many
TGTGCCAGCAGCTTCGCAGGGCTCTATAATTCACCCCTCCACTTT
CASSFAGLYNSPLHF
>TRBD2|15|TRBV4-2|TRBJ2-1|-
TGTGCCAGCAGCCAAGAGGTTCTAGCGGACAATGAGCAGTTCTTC
CASSQEVLADNEQFF
>-|15|TRBV4-1|TRBJ2-1|few
TGCGCCAGCAGCCTAGCTGGAGCCTCCTACAATGAGCAGTTCTTC
CASSLAGASYNEQFF
>TRBD2|19|TRBV27|TRBJ2-3|-
TGTGCCAGCAGTTCCTCGACTAGCGGGAGGCCTCCTAGCACAGATACGCAGTATTTT
CASSSSTSGRPPSTDTQYF
>TRBD1|14|TRBV20-1|TRBJ2-7|-
TGCAGTGCTAGATCCTACAGGGGGCCCTACGAGCAGTACTTC
CSARSYRGPYEQYF
>-|12|TRBV19|TRBJ2-1|many
TGTGCCAGTAGTATAGGGGCTGATGAGCAGTTCTTC
CASSIGADEQFF
>-|14|TRBV19|TRBJ2-7|-
TGTGCCAGTAGTTTTCGGGACGAGCCCTACGAGCAGTACTTC
CASSFRDEPYEQYF
>-|17|TRBV29-1|TRBJ2-1|few
TGCAGCGTTGAGGGGACCTACGAGCTGAGATCCTACAATGAGCAGTTCTTC
CSVEGTYELRSYNEQFF
>-|16|TRBV5-1|TRBJ2-2|few
TGCGCCAGCAGCGTATCCGGGACCAGAGGAACCGGGGAGCTGTTTTTT
CASSVSGTRGTGELFF
>TRBD2|13|TRBV11-3|TRBJ2-1|-
TGTGCCAGCAGCTTACGGTCTAGCGGGAGCGTGTTCTTC
CASSLRSSGSVFF
>-|13|TRBV5-1|TRBJ2-7|few
TGCGCCAGCAGCCCAACACTCTTCGGCGAGCAGTACTTC
CASSPTLFGEQYF
>-|18|TRBV12-5|TRBJ2-1|few
TGTGCTAGTGGCAATACCCCTCTAGGGGGTGGCTCCTACAATGAGCAGTTCTTC
CASGNTPLGGGSYNEQFF
>-|15|TRBV18|TRBJ2-3|-
TGTGCCAGCTCACTCGTCGGGAGAGAGGTAGATACGCAGTATTTT
CASSLVGREVDTQYF
>TRBD2|17|TRBV12-3/TRBV12-4|TRBJ2-2|few
TGTGCCAGCAGTTTTGCTTCGGGAGGGCCTTTCACCGGGGAGCTGTTTTTT
CASSFASGGPFTGELFF
>TRBD1|15|TRBV5-1|TRBJ1-1|-
TGCGCCAGCAGCTCGGCGCTCGGGACAGGCGCTGAAGCTTTCTTT
CASSSALGTGAEAFF
>-|12|TRBV9|TRBJ1-1|many
TGTGCCAGCAGTCGGGGGAACACTGAAGCTTTCTTT
CASSRGNTEAFF
>-|15|TRBV4-3|TRBJ2-1|-
TGCGCCAGCAGCCCCGGGGGTAGAGGGTACAATGAGCAGTTCTTC
CASSPGGRGYNEQFF
>-|14|TRBV28|TRBJ1-1|few
TGTGCCAGCAGTTTATTATCCAGGAACACTGAAGCTTTCTTT
CASSLLSRNTEAFF
>-|17|TRBV4-2|TRBJ2-2|-
TGTGCCAGCAGCCAAGACGGAATGGAGCTTGGGACCGGGGAGCTGTTTTTT
CASSQDGMELGTGELFF
>-|18|TRBV9|TRBJ1-1|few
TGTGCCAGCAGCGTCGATCCCCTGGGAGAGGCTTGGAACACTGAAGCTTTCTTT
CASSVDPLGEAWNTEAFF
>-|13|TRBV27|TRBJ2-7|few
TGTGCCAGCAGCCCTCGGCTAGACTACGAGCAGTACTTC
CASSPRLDYEQYF